Listed below are T cell receptor beta chains from one sample, sequenced in a study of vaccination and CD4 T cells after COVID-19. These TCRs' antigens remain unknown. Using its own MiXCR run on the PCR reads, TCRdb lists one record per CDR3 protein. The sample holds 10,000 to 15,000 distinct CDR3 sequences, about 50% seen once. The sequenced sample was CD4+ T cells from blood, cultured in vitro. Receptor source: a human donor who had recovered from COVID-19. CDR3s include the opening cysteine and the closing phenylalanine or tryptophan. The D gene is left open where the match is weak. Size tells how often a clone was seen (once, few, many) or the class of an expanded clone, and some rows leave it out.

NA | TRBJ2-5 | TRBD1 | TRBV2 | TGTGCCAGCAGTCTCGACAGGGTGTGGAAAGAGACCCAGTACTTC | CASSLDRVWKETQYF
NA | TRBJ2-5 | TRBD2 | TRBV20-1 | TGCAGTGCTAGCCTCGGGACTAGCTTAGAGACCCAGTACTTC | CSASLGTSLETQYF
NA | TRBJ2-2 | TRBD2 | TRBV19 | TGTGCCAGTATTCTAGCTAGCGGGAGAGGGAACACCGGGGAGCTGTTTTTT | CASILASGRGNTGELFF
NA | TRBJ2-5 | NA | TRBV20-1 | TGCAGTGCTAGAGATCCGGCCGTCCTAGGGACCCAGTACTTC | CSARDPAVLGTQYF
NA | TRBJ2-2 | TRBD2 | TRBV19 | TGTGCCACCAAAGATCTTGCGGGAGGAGACACCGGGGAGCTGTTTTTT | CATKDLAGGDTGELFF
NA | TRBJ2-7 | TRBD2 | TRBV6-2/TRBV6-3 | TGTGCCAGCAGCGCGGCGTACTCTAGCGGATACGAGCAGTACTTC | CASSAAYSSGYEQYF
NA | TRBJ2-3 | NA | TRBV7-9 | TGTGCCAGCTCAAGCACAGATACGCAGTATTTT | CASSSTDTQYF
NA | TRBJ2-2 | TRBD2 | TRBV5-1 | TGCGCCAGCAGCTATCTACTAGCGGCCGGGGGGGAGCTGTTTTTT | CASSYLLAAGGELFF
NA | TRBJ2-7 | TRBD2 | TRBV11-2 | TGTGCCAGCAGCTTAGCTAGCGGACCCTACGAGCAGTACTTC | CASSLASGPYEQYF
once | TRBJ2-1 | NA | TRBV7-2 | TGTGCCAGCAGCTTAGCGCGGAGCGCCACCTACAATGAGCAGTTCTTC | CASSLARSATYNEQFF
NA | TRBJ2-7 | NA | TRBV18 | TGTGCCAGCTCACCGACGGGTTGGGTGTACGAGCAGTACTTC | CASSPTGWVYEQYF
NA | TRBJ1-4 | NA | TRBV15 | TGTGCCACCAGGCGGGGGCCTAATGAAAAACTGTTTTTT | CATRRGPNEKLFF
NA | TRBJ1-5 | NA | TRBV7-9 | TGTGCCAGCAGCTCCTCGGGGGATCAGCCCCAGCATTTT | CASSSSGDQPQHF
NA | TRBJ2-2 | NA | TRBV6-1 | TGTGCCAGCAAGGGAAACACCGGGGAGCTGTTTTTT | CASKGNTGELFF
few | TRBJ1-1 | NA | TRBV10-2 | TGCGCCAGCAGTGGACAGGTCACTGAAGCTTTCTTT | CASSGQVTEAFF
few | TRBJ2-5 | TRBD2 | TRBV2 | TGTGCCAGCAGCGGGGTCCGGGGGGGCCAAGAGACCCAGTACTTC | CASSGVRGGQETQYF
NA | TRBJ2-3 | NA | TRBV5-4 | TGTGCCAGCAGCTTTTCATCCGATACGCAGTATTTT | CASSFSSDTQYF
NA | TRBJ1-6 | TRBD1 | TRBV20-1 | TGCAGTGCTAGAGATAGGGGACAGGGAGGTTCACCCCTCCACTTT | CSARDRGQGGSPLHF
few | TRBJ2-3 | TRBD2 | TRBV20-1 | TGCAGTGCTAGGTTCCTACCGGGGCTAGCGGAGTTCACAGATACGCAGTATTTT | CSARFLPGLAEFTDTQYF
NA | TRBJ2-5 | NA | TRBV20-1 | TGCAGTGCTAGACCACAAGAGACCCAGTACTTC | CSARPQETQYF
NA | TRBJ2-1 | TRBD2 | TRBV10-3 | TGTGCCACCTTTAGCGGGAGTTCCTACAATGAGCAGTTCTTC | CATFSGSSYNEQFF
few | TRBJ1-5 | NA | TRBV10-3 | TGTGCCGGGGGAAGCAATCAGCCCCAGCATTTT | CAGGSNQPQHF
NA | TRBJ2-7 | TRBD2 | TRBV19 | TGTGCCAGTAGTATTTCCGGTACGGGACTAGCGGGAGGTGGCTACGAGCAGTACTTC | CASSISGTGLAGGGYEQYF
NA | TRBJ2-3 | NA | TRBV20-1 | TGCAGTGCTAGAGACCAGGGACGGAGGTCAGATACGCAGTATTTT | CSARDQGRRSDTQYF
few | TRBJ1-2 | NA | TRBV12-3/TRBV12-4 | TGTGCCAGCCGCCCGAGTGGGGTACTCTATGGCTACACCTTC | CASRPSGVLYGYTF
NA | TRBJ1-2 | NA | TRBV11-2 | TGTGCCAGCAGCTTAATTTATCAGGTCAGGGGCGAATATGGCTACACCTTC | CASSLIYQVRGEYGYTF
NA | TRBJ2-3 | NA | TRBV6-1 | TGTGCCAGCAGTCCCAGCACAGATACGCAGTATTTT | CASSPSTDTQYF
NA | TRBJ2-7 | NA | TRBV20-1 | TGCAGGGCCCAAGCAGACAGCTACGAGCAGTACTTC | CRAQADSYEQYF
NA | TRBJ1-2 | NA | TRBV2 | TGTGCCAGCAGCGGAACTCAGGGATCTCAAGGCTACACCTTC | CASSGTQGSQGYTF
NA | TRBJ1-2 | TRBD1 | TRBV7-8 | TGTGCCAGCAGCTTTGACAGGGGGCATACCTATGGCTACACCTTC | CASSFDRGHTYGYTF
few | TRBJ1-5 | NA | TRBV6-1 | TGTGCCAGCAGTGAGGGGGGAGGCCAGCCCCAGCATTTT | CASSEGGGQPQHF
NA | TRBJ2-5 | TRBD2 | TRBV30 | TGTGCCTGGAGTGTTACTCTAGCGGGGTTCGTGGCCCAGTACTTC | CAWSVTLAGFVAQYF
few | TRBJ1-2 | NA | TRBV6-4 | TGTGCCAGCCTTCCCCCCCCAAATGTGATTCGCTACACCTTC | CASLPPPNVIRYTF
few | TRBJ2-7 | TRBD1 | TRBV30 | TGTGCCTGGACCTCGACAGGGTTAAGCTACGAGCAGTACTTC | CAWTSTGLSYEQYF
few | TRBJ1-1 | TRBD1 | TRBV6-1 | TGTGCCAGCAGTGACAGGGGGCGAAGCACTGAAGCTTTCTTT | CASSDRGRSTEAFF
NA | TRBJ1-1 | TRBD1 | TRBV6-2/TRBV6-3 | TGTGCCAGCAAGACAGGGAACATGAACACTGAAGCTTTCTTT | CASKTGNMNTEAFF
NA | TRBJ1-5 | NA | TRBV6-1 | TGTGCCAGCATGGCCTCAGGGGGCAATCAGCCCCAGCATTTT | CASMASGGNQPQHF
few | TRBJ1-5 | NA | TRBV28 | TGTGCCAGCAGTTTATCGGACAGACCCAATCAGCCCCAGCATTTT | CASSLSDRPNQPQHF
once | TRBJ1-2 | TRBD1 | TRBV11-2 | TGTGCCAGCAGCTTACTACAGGGGCCGCGTTCCAGCTACACCTTC | CASSLLQGPRSSYTF
NA | TRBJ2-2 | TRBD1 | TRBV28 | TGTGCCAGCATAGAATGGACAGGGGGGACCGGGGAGCTGTTTTTT | CASIEWTGGTGELFF
few | TRBJ1-6 | NA | TRBV20-1 | TGCAGTGCTAGACCGGACGGGGCCCATAATTCACCCCTCCACTTT | CSARPDGAHNSPLHF
few | TRBJ2-3 | TRBD2 | TRBV20-1 | TGCAGTGCCAATCATCCGGGACTAGCTTCAGATACGCAGTATTTT | CSANHPGLASDTQYF
NA | TRBJ2-1 | NA | TRBV6-2/TRBV6-3 | TGTGCCAGCAGTTACGCCCTAGCGGGGACAGGGAGAGACAATGAGCAGTTCTTC | CASSYALAGTGRDNEQFF
few | TRBJ1-5 | NA | TRBV5-8 | TGTGCCAGCAGTTTGGGAGGGGCTACAGTCCCCGGTCAGCCCCAGCATTTT | CASSLGGATVPGQPQHF
NA | TRBJ2-1 | NA | TRBV7-3 | TGTGCCAGCAGCTCCGGGTATGAGCAGTTCTTC | CASSSGYEQFF
few | TRBJ1-2 | NA | TRBV29-1 | TGCAGCGCCGGCGACAAGCGAGGGGCGTATGGCTACACCTTC | CSAGDKRGAYGYTF
NA | TRBJ2-5 | TRBD2 | TRBV7-2 | TGTGCCAGCAGCTTCTTTGCGGGAGGAGAGACCCAGTACTTC | CASSFFAGGETQYF
few | TRBJ1-5 | TRBD1 | TRBV20-1 | TGCAGTGCTAGGGGACGGGGGCAGGGGGCTTGGAGCAATCAGCCCCAGCATTTT | CSARGRGQGAWSNQPQHF
once | TRBJ1-2 | TRBD1 | TRBV2 | TGTGCCGGACGGACAGGGGAGGTTGGTGGCTACACCTTC | CAGRTGEVGGYTF
NA | TRBJ1-5 | NA | TRBV19 | TGTGCCAGTAGTATCACAGGGAGCTATAGCAATCAGCCCCAGCATTTT | CASSITGSYSNQPQHF